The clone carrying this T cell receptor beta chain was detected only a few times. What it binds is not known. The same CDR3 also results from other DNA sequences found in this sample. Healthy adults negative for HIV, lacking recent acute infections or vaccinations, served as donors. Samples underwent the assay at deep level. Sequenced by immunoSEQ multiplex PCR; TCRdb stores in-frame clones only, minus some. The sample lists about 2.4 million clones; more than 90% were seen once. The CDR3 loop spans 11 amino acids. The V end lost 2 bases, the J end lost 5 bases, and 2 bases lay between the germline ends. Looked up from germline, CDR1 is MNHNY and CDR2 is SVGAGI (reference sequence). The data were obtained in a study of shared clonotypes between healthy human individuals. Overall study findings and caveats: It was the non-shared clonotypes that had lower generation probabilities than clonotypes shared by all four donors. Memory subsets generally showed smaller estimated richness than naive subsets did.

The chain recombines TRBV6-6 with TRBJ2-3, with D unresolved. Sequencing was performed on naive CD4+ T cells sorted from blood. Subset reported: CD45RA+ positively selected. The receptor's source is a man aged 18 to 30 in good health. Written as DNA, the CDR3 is TGTGCCAGCAGTTACGGAGATACGCAGTATTTT. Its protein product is CASSYGDTQYF.